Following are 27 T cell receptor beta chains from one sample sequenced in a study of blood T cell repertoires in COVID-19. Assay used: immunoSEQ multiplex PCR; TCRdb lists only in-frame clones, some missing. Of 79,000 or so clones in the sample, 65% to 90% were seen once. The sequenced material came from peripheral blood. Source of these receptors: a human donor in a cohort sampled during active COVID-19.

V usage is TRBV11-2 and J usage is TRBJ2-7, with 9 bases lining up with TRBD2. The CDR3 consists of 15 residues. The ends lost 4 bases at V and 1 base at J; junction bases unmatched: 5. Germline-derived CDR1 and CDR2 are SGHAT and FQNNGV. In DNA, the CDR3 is TGTGCCAGCAGCTATGGGACTAGCAGGTCCTACGAGCAGTACTTC. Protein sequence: CASSYGTSRSYEQYF. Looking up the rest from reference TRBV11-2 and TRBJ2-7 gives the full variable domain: EAGVAQSPRYKIIEKRQSVAFWCNPISGHATLYWYQQILGQGPKLLIQFQNNGVVDDSQLPKDRFSAERLKGVDSTLKIQPAKLEDSAVYLCASSYGTSRSYEQYFGPGTRLTVT.

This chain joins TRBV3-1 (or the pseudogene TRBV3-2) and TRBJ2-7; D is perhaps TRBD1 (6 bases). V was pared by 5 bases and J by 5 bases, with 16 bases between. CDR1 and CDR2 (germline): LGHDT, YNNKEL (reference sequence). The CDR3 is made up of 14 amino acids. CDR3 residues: CASSTGIPGHEQYF. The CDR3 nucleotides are TGTGCCAGCAGCACAGGGATTCCAGGCCACGAGCAGTACTTC.

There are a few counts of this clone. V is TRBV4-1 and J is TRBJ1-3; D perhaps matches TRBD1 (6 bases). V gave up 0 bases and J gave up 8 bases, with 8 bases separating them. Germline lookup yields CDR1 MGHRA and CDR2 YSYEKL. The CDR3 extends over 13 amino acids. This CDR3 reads CASSQDEGDTIYF. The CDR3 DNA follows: TGCGCCAGCAGCCAAGATGAGGGGGACACCATATATTTT.

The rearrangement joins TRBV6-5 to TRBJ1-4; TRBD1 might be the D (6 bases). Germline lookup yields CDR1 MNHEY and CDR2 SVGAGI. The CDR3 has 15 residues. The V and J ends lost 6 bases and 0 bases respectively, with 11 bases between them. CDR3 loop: CASRRPGATNEKLFF. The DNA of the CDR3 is TGTGCCAGCAGGCGGCCAGGGGCAACTAATGAAAAACTGTTTTTT.

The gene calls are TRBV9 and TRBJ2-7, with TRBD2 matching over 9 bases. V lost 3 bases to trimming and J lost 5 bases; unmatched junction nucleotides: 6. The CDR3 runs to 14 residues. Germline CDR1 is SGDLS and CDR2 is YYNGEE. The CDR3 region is CASSAGTSIHEQYF. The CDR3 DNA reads TGTGCCAGCAGCGCGGGGACTAGCATCCACGAGCAGTACTTC.

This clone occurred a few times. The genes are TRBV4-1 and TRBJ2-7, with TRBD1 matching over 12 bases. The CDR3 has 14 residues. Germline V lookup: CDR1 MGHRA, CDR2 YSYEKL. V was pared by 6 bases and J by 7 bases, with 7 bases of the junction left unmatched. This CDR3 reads CASSPGQGAGEQYF. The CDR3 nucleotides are TGCGCCAGCAGTCCGGGACAGGGGGCAGGTGAGCAGTACTTC.

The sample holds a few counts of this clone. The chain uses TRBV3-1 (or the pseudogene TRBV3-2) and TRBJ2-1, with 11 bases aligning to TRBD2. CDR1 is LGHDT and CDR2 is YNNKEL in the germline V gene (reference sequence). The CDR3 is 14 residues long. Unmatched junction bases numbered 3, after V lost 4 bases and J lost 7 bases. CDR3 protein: CASSPSGGINEQFF. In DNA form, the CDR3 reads TGTGCCAGCAGCCCTAGCGGGGGGATTAATGAGCAGTTCTTC.

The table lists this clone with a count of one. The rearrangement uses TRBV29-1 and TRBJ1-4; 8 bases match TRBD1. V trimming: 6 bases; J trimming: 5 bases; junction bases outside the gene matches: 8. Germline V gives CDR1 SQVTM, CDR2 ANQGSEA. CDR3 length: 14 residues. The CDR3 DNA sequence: TGCAGCGTCACTGGGACAGGATTAAATGAAAAACTGTTTTTT. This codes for CSVTGTGLNEKLFF.

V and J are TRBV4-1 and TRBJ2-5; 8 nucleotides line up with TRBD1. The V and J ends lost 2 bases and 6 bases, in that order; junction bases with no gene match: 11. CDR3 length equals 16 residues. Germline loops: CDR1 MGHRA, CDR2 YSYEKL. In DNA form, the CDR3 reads TGCGCCAGCAGCCAACTGGCATTTCAGGGGGCGCAGACCCAGTACTTC. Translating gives CASSQLAFQGAQTQYF.

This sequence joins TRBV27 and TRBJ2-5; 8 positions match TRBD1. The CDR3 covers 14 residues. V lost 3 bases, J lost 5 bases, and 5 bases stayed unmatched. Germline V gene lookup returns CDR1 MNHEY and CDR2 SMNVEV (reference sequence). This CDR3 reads CASSFDRGGETQYF. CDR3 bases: TGTGCCAGCAGTTTCGACAGGGGAGGCGAGACCCAGTACTTC.

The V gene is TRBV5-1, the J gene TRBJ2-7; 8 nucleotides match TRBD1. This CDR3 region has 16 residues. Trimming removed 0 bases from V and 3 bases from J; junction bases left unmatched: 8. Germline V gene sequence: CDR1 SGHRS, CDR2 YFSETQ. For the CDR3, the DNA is TGCGCCAGCAGCTTGGCGGCAGGGGGCCCCCTCTACGAGCAGTACTTC. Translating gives CASSLAAGGPLYEQYF. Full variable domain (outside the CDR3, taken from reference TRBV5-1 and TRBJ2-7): KAGVTQTPRYLIKTRGQQVTLSCSPISGHRSVSWYQQTPGQGLQFLFEYFSETQRNKGNFPGRFSGRQFSNSRSEMNVSTLELGDSALYLCASSLAAGGPLYEQYFGPGTRLTVT.

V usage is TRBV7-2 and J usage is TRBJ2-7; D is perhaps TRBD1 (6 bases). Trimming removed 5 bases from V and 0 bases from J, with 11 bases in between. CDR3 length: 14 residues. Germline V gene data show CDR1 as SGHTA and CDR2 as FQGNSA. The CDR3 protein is CASSLDRSSYEQYF. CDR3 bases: TGTGCCAGCAGCCTCGACAGGAGCTCCTACGAGCAGTACTTC.

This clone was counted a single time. CDR3 residues: CAISDSGGASQPQHF. For the CDR3, the DNA is TGTGCCATCAGTGATTCGGGGGGCGCATCTCAGCCCCAGCATTTT. The chain has TRBV10-3 and TRBJ1-5; D may be TRBD1 (6 bases). The germline gives CDR1 ENHRY, CDR2 SYGVKD. V was trimmed by 3 bases and J by 6 bases, leaving 15 bases between them. The CDR3 loop spans 15 amino acids.

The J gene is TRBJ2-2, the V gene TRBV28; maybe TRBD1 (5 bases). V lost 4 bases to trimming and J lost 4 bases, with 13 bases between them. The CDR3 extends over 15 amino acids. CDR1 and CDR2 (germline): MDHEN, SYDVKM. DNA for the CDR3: TGTGCCAGCAGTTCAGGGTCTTTGGGCACCGGGGAGCTGTTTTTT. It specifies CASSSGSLGTGELFF.

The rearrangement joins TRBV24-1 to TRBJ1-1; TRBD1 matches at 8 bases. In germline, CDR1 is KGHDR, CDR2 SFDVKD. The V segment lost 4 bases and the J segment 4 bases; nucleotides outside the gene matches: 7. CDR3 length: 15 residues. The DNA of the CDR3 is TGTGCCACCAGTGAGGGACAGGAGGGTCGCACTGAAGCTTTCTTT. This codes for CATSEGQEGRTEAFF.

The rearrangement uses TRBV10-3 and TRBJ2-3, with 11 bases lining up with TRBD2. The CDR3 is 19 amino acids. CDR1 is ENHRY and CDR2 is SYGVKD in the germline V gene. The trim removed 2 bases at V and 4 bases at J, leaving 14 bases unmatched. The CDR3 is CAISEPSRLAGGGADTQYF. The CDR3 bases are TGTGCCATCAGTGAGCCATCCCGTCTAGCGGGAGGTGGGGCAGATACGCAGTATTTT.

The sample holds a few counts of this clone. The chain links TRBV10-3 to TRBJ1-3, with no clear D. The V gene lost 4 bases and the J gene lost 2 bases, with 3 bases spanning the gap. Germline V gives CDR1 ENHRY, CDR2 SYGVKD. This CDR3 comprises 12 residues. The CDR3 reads CAISAPGNTIYF. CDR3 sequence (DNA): TGTGCCATCAGTGCTCCTGGAAACACCATATATTTT.

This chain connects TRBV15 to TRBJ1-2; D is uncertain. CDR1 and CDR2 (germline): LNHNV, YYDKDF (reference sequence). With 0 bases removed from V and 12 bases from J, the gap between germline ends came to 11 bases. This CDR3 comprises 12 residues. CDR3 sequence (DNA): TGTGCCACCAGCAGAGAAGTGGGAGGAAACACCTTC. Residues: CATSREVGGNTF. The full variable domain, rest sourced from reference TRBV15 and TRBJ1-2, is DAMVIQNPRYQVTQFGKPVTLSCSQTLNHNVMYWYQQKSSQAPKLLFHYYDKDFNNEADTPDNFQSRRPNTSFCFLDIRSPGLGDTAMYLCATSREVGGNTFGSGTRLTVV.

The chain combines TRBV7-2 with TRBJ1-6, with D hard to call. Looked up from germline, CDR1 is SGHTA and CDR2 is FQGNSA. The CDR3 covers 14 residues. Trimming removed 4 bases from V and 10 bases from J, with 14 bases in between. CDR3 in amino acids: CASSSLLTPSPLHF. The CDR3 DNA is TGTGCCAGCAGCTCCCTCTTAACACCCTCACCCCTCCACTTT.

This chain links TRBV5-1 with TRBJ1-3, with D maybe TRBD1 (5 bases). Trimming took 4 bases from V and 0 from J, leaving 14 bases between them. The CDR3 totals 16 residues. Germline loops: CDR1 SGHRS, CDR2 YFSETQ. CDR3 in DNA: TGCGCCAGCAGCACCCGGGACTCCTACTCTGGAAACACCATATATTTT. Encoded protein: CASSTRDSYSGNTIYF.

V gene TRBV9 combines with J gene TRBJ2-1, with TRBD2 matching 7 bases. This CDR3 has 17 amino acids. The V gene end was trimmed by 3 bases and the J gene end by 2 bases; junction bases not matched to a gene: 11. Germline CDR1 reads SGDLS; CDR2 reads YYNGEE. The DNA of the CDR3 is TGTGCCAGCAGCGGAGGCCTATGGGACTATACCTACAATGAGCAGTTCTTC. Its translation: CASSGGLWDYTYNEQFF.

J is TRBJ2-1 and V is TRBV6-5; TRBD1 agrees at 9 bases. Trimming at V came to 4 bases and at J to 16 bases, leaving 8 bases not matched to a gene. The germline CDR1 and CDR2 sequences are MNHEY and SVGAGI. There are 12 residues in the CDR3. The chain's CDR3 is CASSSQTGGFFF. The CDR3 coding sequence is TGTGCCAGCAGTTCTCAAACAGGGGGCTTCTTCTTC.

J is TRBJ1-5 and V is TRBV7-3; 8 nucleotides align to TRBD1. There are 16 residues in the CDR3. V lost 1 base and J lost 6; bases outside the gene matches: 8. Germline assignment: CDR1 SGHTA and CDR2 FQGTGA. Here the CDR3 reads CASSLMWSGGGQPQHF. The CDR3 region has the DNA TGTGCCAGCAGCTTAATGTGGTCAGGGGGCGGTCAGCCCCAGCATTTT.

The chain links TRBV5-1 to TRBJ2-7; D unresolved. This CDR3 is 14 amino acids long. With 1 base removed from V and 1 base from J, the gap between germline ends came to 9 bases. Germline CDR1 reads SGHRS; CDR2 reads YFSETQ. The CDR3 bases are TGCGCCAGCAGCTTGAGGCCGCGGTCCTACGAGCAGTACTTC. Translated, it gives CASSLRPRSYEQYF.

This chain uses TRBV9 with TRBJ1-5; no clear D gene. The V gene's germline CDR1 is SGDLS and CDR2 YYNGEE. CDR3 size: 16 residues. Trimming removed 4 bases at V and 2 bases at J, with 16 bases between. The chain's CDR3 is CASSPNAGIGNQPQHF. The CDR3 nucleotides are TGTGCCAGCAGCCCAAACGCAGGTATCGGCAATCAGCCCCAGCATTTT.

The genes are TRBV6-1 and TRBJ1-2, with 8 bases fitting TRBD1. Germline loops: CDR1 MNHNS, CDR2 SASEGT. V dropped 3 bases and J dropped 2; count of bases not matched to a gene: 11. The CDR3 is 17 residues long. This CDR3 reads CASSDYPGGVENYGYTF. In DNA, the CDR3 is TGTGCCAGCAGTGATTATCCAGGGGGCGTTGAGAACTATGGCTACACCTTC.

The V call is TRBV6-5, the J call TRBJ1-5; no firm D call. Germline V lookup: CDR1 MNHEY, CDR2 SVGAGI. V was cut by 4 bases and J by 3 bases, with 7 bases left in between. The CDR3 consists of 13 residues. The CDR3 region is CASSSGFNQPQHF. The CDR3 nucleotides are TGTGCCAGCAGTTCAGGCTTCAATCAGCCCCAGCATTTT.